This T cell receptor (beta chain) emerged from a study of technical replicates of blood from several donors (dated by TCRdb to the late 2010s). From the cysteine up to the phenylalanine, the CDR3 has a length of 13 residues. Just CDR3 DNA is preserved here, 39 bases in frame from base 1. Via the germline V gene, CDR1 is SGHTA and CDR2 FQGTGA. The junction carries 10 bases between V and J, which are trimmed by 0 bases and 8 bases respectively. On this clone itself: The antigen it binds to is not known. No much larger clonotype is one base removed from it; base qualities were not supplied.

The method was the immunoSEQ multiplex PCR assay. TCRdb took this table from immuneACCESS and kept in-frame rearrangements with V and J called. Such tables lack part of the clones; where checked against another copy, unresolved V genes explain under half of the gap, and the rest is unexplained. The sample table shows 60,000 or so clones, and around 97% are seen once. The ten largest clones represent approximately 0.18% of the sample. The chain couples TRBV7-3 to TRBJ1-1, with no confidently assigned D gene. Sample: T cells isolated from PBMCs. This TCR was recovered from a human donor in good health. The DNA is TGTGCCAGCAGCTTAACTTCCGAGACAGAAGCTTTCTTT. This sequence encodes CASSLTSETEAFF.